This TCR beta chain was documented in a study of shared clonotypes between healthy human individuals. Deletions cut 7 bases from V and 5 bases from J, with 18 bases between. CDR1 SNHLY and CDR2 FYNNEI come from the germline V gene. CDR3 length equals 14 residues. Genomic DNA from each subset was divided evenly over several immunoSEQ plates. Profiling relied on immunoSEQ multiplex PCR, and the TCRdb table lists in-frame clones only, not all of them. The sample shows more than 450,000 clones, 79% of them seen only once. When samples were unsorted, roughly 81 million PBMCs were used for genomic DNA. This TCR derives from a woman between 40 and 55 years old in good health. Some clones in this sample may be carry-over from other donors' samples. The specimen was PBMCs. The chain uses TRBV2 and TRBJ2-7, with D possibly TRBD2 on 7 matching bases. DNA for the CDR3: TGTGCCAGCAAAGGGGGGGATTCGCCGCACGAGCAGTACTTC. It codes for CASKGGDSPHEQYF.